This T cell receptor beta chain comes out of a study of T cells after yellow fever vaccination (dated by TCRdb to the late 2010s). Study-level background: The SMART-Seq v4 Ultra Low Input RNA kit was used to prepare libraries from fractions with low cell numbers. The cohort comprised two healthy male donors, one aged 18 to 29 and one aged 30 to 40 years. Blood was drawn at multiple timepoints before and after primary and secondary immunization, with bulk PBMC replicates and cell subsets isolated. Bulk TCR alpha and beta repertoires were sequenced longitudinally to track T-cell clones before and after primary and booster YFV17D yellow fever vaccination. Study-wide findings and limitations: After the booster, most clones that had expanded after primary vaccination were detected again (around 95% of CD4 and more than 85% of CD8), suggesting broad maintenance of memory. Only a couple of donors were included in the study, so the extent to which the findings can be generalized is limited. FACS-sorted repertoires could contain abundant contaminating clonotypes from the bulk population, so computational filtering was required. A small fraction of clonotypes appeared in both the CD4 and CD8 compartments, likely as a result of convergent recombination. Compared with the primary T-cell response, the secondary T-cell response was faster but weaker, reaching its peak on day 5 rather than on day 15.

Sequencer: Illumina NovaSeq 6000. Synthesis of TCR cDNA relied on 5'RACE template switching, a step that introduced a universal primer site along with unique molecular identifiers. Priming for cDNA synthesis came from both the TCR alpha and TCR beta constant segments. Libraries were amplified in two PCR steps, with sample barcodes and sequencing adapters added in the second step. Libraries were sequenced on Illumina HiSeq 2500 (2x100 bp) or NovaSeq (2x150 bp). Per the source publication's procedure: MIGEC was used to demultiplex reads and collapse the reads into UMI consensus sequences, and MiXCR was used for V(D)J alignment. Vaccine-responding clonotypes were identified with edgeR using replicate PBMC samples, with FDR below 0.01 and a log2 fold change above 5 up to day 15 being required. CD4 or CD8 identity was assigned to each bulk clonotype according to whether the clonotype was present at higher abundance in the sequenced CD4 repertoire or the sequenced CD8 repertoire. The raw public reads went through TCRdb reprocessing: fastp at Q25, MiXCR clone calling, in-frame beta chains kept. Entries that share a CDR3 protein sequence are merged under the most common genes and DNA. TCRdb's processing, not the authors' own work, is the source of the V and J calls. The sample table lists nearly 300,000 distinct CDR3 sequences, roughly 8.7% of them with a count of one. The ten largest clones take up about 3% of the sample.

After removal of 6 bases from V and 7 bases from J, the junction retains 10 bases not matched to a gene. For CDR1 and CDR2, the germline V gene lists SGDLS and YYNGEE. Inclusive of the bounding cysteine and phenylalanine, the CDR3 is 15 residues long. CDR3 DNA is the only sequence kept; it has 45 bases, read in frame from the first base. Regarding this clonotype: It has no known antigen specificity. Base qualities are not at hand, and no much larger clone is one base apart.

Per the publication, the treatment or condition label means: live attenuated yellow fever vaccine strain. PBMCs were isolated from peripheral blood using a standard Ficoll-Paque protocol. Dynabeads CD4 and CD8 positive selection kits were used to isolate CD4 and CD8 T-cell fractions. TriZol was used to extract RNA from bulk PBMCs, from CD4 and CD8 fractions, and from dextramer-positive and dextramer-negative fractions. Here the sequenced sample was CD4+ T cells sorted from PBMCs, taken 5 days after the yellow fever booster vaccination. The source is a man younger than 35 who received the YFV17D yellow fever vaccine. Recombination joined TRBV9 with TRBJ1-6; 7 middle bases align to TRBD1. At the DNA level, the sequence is TGTGCCAGCACCGAATCGGGACAGACAAATTCACCCCTCCACTTT. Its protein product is CASTESGQTNSPLHF.